The entry that follows covers one TCR beta chain sequence. What it binds is not known. The entry originates in a study of cytomegalovirus exposure and HLA in healthy donors. Study-wide findings and caveats: Later analysis placed DRB1 highest and HLA-C lowest in TCR association rates, which differed by HLA locus. TCR beta sequences reportedly predicted most subjects' HLA-A and HLA-B alleles accurately.

Nominally healthy donors provided the samples, though records likely missed some immune exposures. Use of 60 Vbeta and 13 Jbeta primers characterized the PCR. Libraries were prepared by immunoSEQ multiplex PCR; TCRdb keeps only in-frame clonotypes and omits some of them. The profile shows tens of thousands of clones, more than 65% of them singletons. Sequencing was performed on PBMCs. This receptor was identified in a woman under 30 in good health and CMV-seronegative.

This chain's CDR3 is CASSSARLAGGDEQFF. The CDR3 nucleotides read TGTGCCAGCAGCTCGGCGAGACTAGCGGGGGGGGATGAGCAGTTCTTC. The J gene is TRBJ2-1, the V gene TRBV5-4; 14 nucleotides line up with TRBD2. The CDR3 is made up of 16 amino acids. Germline V gives CDR1 SGHNT, CDR2 YYREEE (reference sequence). The ends lost 3 bases at V and 8 bases at J; junction bases unmatched: 7.